Listed here are 8 T cell receptor beta chains from one sample, sequenced in a study of regulatory T cells in long-lasting Graves disease. The time point here: newly diagnosed GD, antithyroid drugs for less than 3 months. Isolated PBMC RNA provided the starting material for the TCR library. To make TCR beta libraries, researchers used iRepertoire HTBI primers and Arm-PCR of CDR3 regions. TCRdb redid the calling of the multiplex PCR reads with MiXCR, one entry per CDR3 protein. The sample includes 500,000 or so distinct CDR3 sequences, 14% of them seen just once. The same data also went into a second study, on T cells in Graves' hyperthyroidism and ophthalmopathy.

Sequenced material: peripheral blood mononuclear cells (PBMCs), taken at new diagnosis, from a patient treated with antithyroid drugs. All receptors derive from a woman between 45 and 65 years old with Graves disease.

This clonotype showed up many times. The chain recombines TRBV12-3 or TRBV12-4 with TRBJ2-5; maybe TRBD2 (6 bases). This CDR3 is built from 14 residues. Trimming pared 6 bases from V and 7 bases from J, leaving 18 bases between. The CDR3 spells CASSWDSLYGTQYF. In DNA form, the CDR3 reads TGTGCCAGCAGCTGGGACTCCCTATATGGGACCCAGTACTTC.

The chain joins TRBV10-3 to TRBJ1-4; D gene uncertain. The germline V gene has CDR1 ENHRY and CDR2 SYGVKD. The CDR3 length is 12 residues. The V and J ends lost 4 bases and 9 bases respectively, with 9 bases between them. The CDR3 DNA reads as TGTGCCATCAGTGGGGAACAGCAAAAACTGTTTTTT. Protein sequence: CAISGEQQKLFF.

Many counts were recorded for this clonotype. J is TRBJ2-3 and V is TRBV10-3, with D possibly matching TRBD2 (5 bases). This CDR3 comprises 15 residues. Germline CDR1 is ENHRY and CDR2 is SYGVKD. The V end lost 10 bases, the J end lost 3 bases, and 20 bases lay between the germline ends. CDR3 bases: TGTGCCAATAGCCCAGGCGACGGGATAACAGATACGCAGTATTTT. The encoded protein is CANSPGDGITDTQYF.

In this sample, this clonotype turned up a few times. V is TRBV7-2 and J is TRBJ1-4; 9 bases map to TRBD1. Germline V CDR1 and CDR2: SGHTA, FQGNSA. This CDR3 has 18 amino acids. After removal of 0 bases from V and 2 bases from J, the junction contained 7 bases not matched to a gene. The DNA of the CDR3 is TGTGCCAGCAGCTTAGCCCGCGGACAGGGGAGGACTAATGAAAAACTGTTTTTT. Amino acids: CASSLARGQGRTNEKLFF.

The rearrangement links TRBV5-4 to TRBJ2-5; 7 bases match TRBD2. V dropped 0 bases and J dropped 7; count of bases not matched to a gene: 3. This CDR3 comprises 13 residues. Germline values: CDR1 SGHNT, CDR2 YYREEE (reference sequence). The CDR3 DNA reads TGTGCCAGCAGCTTGGGGGGCGGGAGGACCCAGTACTTC. Translation gives CASSLGGGRTQYF.

Ten or more counts support this clonotype. The V call is TRBV6-5, the J call TRBJ1-1; D possibly corresponds to TRBD1 (5 bases). The germline V gene has CDR1 MNHEY and CDR2 SVGAGI. The V gene lost 0 bases and the J gene lost 1 base, with 9 bases spanning the gap. This CDR3 is 15 amino acids long. The CDR3 protein is CASSYSWGTNTEAFF. CDR3 bases: TGTGCCAGCAGTTACTCGTGGGGGACGAACACTGAAGCTTTCTTT.

This clonotype was found a few times. CDR3 coding DNA: TGTGCCAGCAGTTTTCAGGACTCCTACAATGAGCAGTTCTTC. Its translation is CASSFQDSYNEQFF. The chain recombines TRBV27 with TRBJ2-1; D unresolved. Trimming stripped 3 bases from V and 0 bases from J, with 6 bases between. Germline CDR1 MNHEY, CDR2 SMNVEV (reference sequence). CDR3 length equals 14 residues.

The V and J genes are TRBV7-3 and TRBJ2-5, with D unresolved. Trimming stripped 0 bases from V and 4 bases from J, with 12 bases between. CDR3 size: 15 residues. CDR1 and CDR2 from the germline V gene are SGHTA and FQGTGA. For the CDR3, the DNA is TGTGCCAGCAGCTTAACTCCGTCTAGTTTAGAGACCCAGTACTTC. This sequence encodes CASSLTPSSLETQYF.